This TCR beta chain was sequenced in a study of T cells in women clearing cervical HPV infection. Libraries were prepared by immunoSEQ multiplex PCR; TCRdb keeps only in-frame clonotypes and omits some of them. The sample table sets out about 35,000 clones. The CDR3 is made up of 17 amino acids. Germline CDR1 is SGHRS and CDR2 is YFSETQ. With regard to this clone: Read sequence stops 3 residues before the CDR3 end, and the germline J gene provides the missing end.

The clonotype originates from a woman aged 18 to 75 with a cervical HPV16 infection that either progressed to CIN3+ or cleared (not recorded which). Sequencing was performed on blood buffy coat. The chain recombines TRBV5-1 with TRBJ2-2; 9 bases align to TRBD1. Incomplete CDR3 DNA: TGCGCCAGCAGCTTGGCGTTGGGGACAGGGAATAATTCACCG. Protein sequence: CASSLALGTGNNSP. The CDR3, in full, reads CASSLALGTGNNSPLFF. The full variable domain, rest sourced from reference TRBV5-1 and TRBJ2-2, is KAGVTQTPRYLIKTRGQQVTLSCSPISGHRSVSWYQQTPGQGLQFLFEYFSETQRNKGNFPGRFSGRQFSNSRSEMNVSTLELGDSALYLCASSLALGTGNNSPLFFGEGSRLTVL.